This is a list of T cell receptor beta chains from one sample in a study of blood T cell repertoires in COVID-19. Generated by immunoSEQ multiplex PCR, the TCRdb table keeps only in-frame clones and is missing some. The sample gives under 300,000 clones, approximately 84% of which show up once; roughly 1.5% is in the top ten. Sequencing was performed on peripheral blood. Source of these receptors: a human donor with COVID-19, enrolled during active disease. The donor label of this sample is uncertain. The CDR3 runs from the conserved cysteine through the conserved F or W. D genes are given only for firm matches. Part of the rows lack a size; the others show once, few, many or a class for expanded clones.

V gene	clone size	D gene	J gene	CDR3 protein	CDR3 DNA
TRBV12-3/TRBV12-4	NA	TRBD1	TRBJ1-2	CASSDRGRPGYTF	TGTGCCAGCAGTGACAGGGGCCGCCCTGGCTACACCTTC
TRBV30	NA	NA	TRBJ2-2	CAWSRVLRTGELFF	TGTGCCTGGTCCCGAGTCTTAAGAACCGGGGAGCTGTTTTTT
TRBV28	NA	TRBD1	TRBJ1-4	CASTQGIRQGGRNEKLFF	TGTGCCAGCACCCAGGGTATTCGACAGGGGGGTAGGAATGAAAAACTGTTTTTT
TRBV19	once	NA	TRBJ1-1	CASSPSGQGNTEAFF	TGTGCCAGTAGCCCCAGTGGTCAGGGGAACACTGAAGCTTTCTTT
TRBV30	NA	NA	TRBJ1-2	CAWSVQGVYGYTF	TGTGCCTGGAGTGTACAAGGGGTCTATGGCTACACCTTC
TRBV12-3/TRBV12-4	once	NA	TRBJ1-4	CASSLSSEKLFF	TGTGCCAGCAGTTTATCCTCCGAGAAACTGTTTTTT
TRBV29-1	NA	NA	TRBJ2-7	CSANSPTGSSYEQYF	TGCAGCGCAAATTCCCCGACGGGGAGCTCCTACGAGCAGTACTTC
TRBV5-4	few	NA	TRBJ1-4	CASSLPGQENEKLFF	TGTGCCAGCAGCTTACCGGGACAAGAGAATGAAAAACTGTTTTTT
TRBV7-9	NA	TRBD1	TRBJ2-2	CASSFGTGVIGELFF	TGTGCCAGCAGCTTCGGGACAGGGGTTATCGGGGAGCTGTTTTTT
TRBV10-2	NA	TRBD1	TRBJ1-1	CASTWDRYTEAFF	TGCGCCAGCACCTGGGACAGGTACACTGAAGCTTTCTTT
TRBV7-8	NA	TRBD1	TRBJ1-4	CASSIRTGRDGEKLFF	TGTGCCAGCAGCATACGGACAGGGCGGGATGGTGAAAAACTGTTTTTT
TRBV3-1/TRBV3-2	NA	TRBD2	TRBJ2-1	CASSQGRRLAGPNEQFF	TGTGCCAGCAGCCAAGGACGTCGGCTAGCGGGACCCAATGAGCAGTTCTTC
TRBV18	NA	TRBD1	TRBJ2-3	CASSSSTGEGDTQYF	TGTGCCAGCTCATCCAGCACAGGGGAAGGGGATACGCAGTATTTT
TRBV9	NA	TRBD1	TRBJ1-2	CASSEDRVGGYTF	TGTGCCAGCAGCGAGGACAGGGTCGGGGGCTACACCTTC
TRBV29-1	NA	TRBD1	TRBJ1-6	CSVLTGGGGSPLHF	TGCAGCGTTCTTACAGGGGGCGGAGGATCACCCCTCCACTTT
TRBV9	NA	TRBD2	TRBJ2-2	CASSLEEREGADTGELFF	TGTGCCAGCAGCTTAGAGGAGCGGGAGGGCGCTGACACCGGGGAGCTGTTTTTT
TRBV6-5	NA	TRBD2	TRBJ2-1	CASFGLADNEQFF	TGTGCCAGCTTTGGACTAGCGGACAATGAGCAGTTCTTC
TRBV5-1	NA	TRBD1	TRBJ2-1	CASSWGTGRNNEQFF	TGCGCCAGCAGCTGGGGGACAGGTCGAAACAATGAGCAGTTCTTC
TRBV19	NA	TRBD1	TRBJ1-5	CASSRGQANQPQHF	TGTGCCAGTAGTAGGGGACAGGCAAATCAGCCCCAGCATTTT
TRBV5-5	NA	TRBD1	TRBJ2-3	CASSSPGQSTDTQYF	TGTGCCAGCAGCTCCCCGGGACAGAGCACAGATACGCAGTATTTT
TRBV5-1	once	NA	TRBJ2-2	CASSLVGGTGELFF	TGCGCCAGCAGCTTGGTAGGAGGCACCGGGGAGCTGTTTTTT
TRBV27	NA	TRBD2	TRBJ2-7	CASRTSSGRVHEQYF	TGTGCCAGCAGAACTTCTAGCGGGAGGGTCCACGAGCAGTACTTC
TRBV5-5	NA	TRBD1	TRBJ2-7	CASSLQQGVGYYEQYF	TGTGCCAGCAGCTTACAACAGGGGGTTGGATACTACGAGCAGTACTTC
TRBV5-1	NA	TRBD2	TRBJ2-2	CASSPDSGRAGGELFF	TGCGCCAGCAGCCCCGATAGCGGGAGGGCCGGAGGGGAGCTGTTTTTT
TRBV5-5	NA	TRBD2	TRBJ2-1	CASSTGLAGNEQFF	TGTGCCAGCAGCACCGGACTAGCGGGCAATGAGCAGTTCTTC
TRBV11-3	few	TRBD1	TRBJ2-7	CASSLGQGEYEQYF	TGTGCCAGCAGCTTGGGACAGGGGGAATACGAGCAGTACTTC
TRBV19	many	NA	TRBJ1-1	CASSREDRNTEAFF	TGTGCCAGTAGTAGAGAAGACAGGAACACTGAAGCTTTCTTT
TRBV30	NA	NA	TRBJ1-1	CAWSGYSGQGTEAFF	TGTGCCTGGAGTGGATACTCAGGGCAGGGCACTGAAGCTTTCTTT
TRBV18	NA	NA	TRBJ2-2	CASSPRAGNTGELFF	TGTGCCAGCTCACCACGGGCGGGGAACACCGGGGAGCTGTTTTTT
TRBV25-1	NA	NA	TRBJ2-7	CASSAGGFAYEQYF	TGTGCCAGCAGCGCAGGGGGGTTCGCCTACGAGCAGTACTTC
TRBV28	NA	NA	TRBJ1-5	CASSLRTPYQPQHF	TGTGCCAGCAGTCTAAGGACACCCTATCAGCCCCAGCATTTT
TRBV5-5	NA	NA	TRBJ2-5	CASSPTGNLETQYF	TGTGCCAGCAGCCCAACAGGGAATCTAGAGACCCAGTACTTC
TRBV7-3	NA	TRBD2	TRBJ2-1	CASSGEGEQFF	TGTGCCAGCAGCGGGGAGGGGGAGCAGTTCTTC
TRBV3-1/TRBV3-2	NA	TRBD1	TRBJ1-1	CASSSTTGGLAEAFF	TGTGCCAGCAGCTCGACGACAGGGGGGCTTGCTGAAGCTTTCTTT
TRBV2	NA	NA	TRBJ1-5	CASSETLADSSNQPQHF	TGTGCCAGCAGTGAAACTTTGGCAGACTCTAGCAATCAGCCCCAGCATTTT
TRBV28	NA	NA	TRBJ1-4	CASSGAEKLFF	TGTGCCAGCAGTGGAGCCGAAAAACTGTTTTTT
TRBV9	NA	NA	TRBJ1-2	CASSVRGEAGYGYTF	TGTGCCAGCAGCGTACGAGGGGAGGCGGGCTATGGCTACACCTTC
TRBV28	NA	NA	TRBJ1-2	CASRVWSGDGYTF	TGTGCCAGCAGAGTTTGGTCGGGTGATGGCTACACCTTC
TRBV28	NA	TRBD2	TRBJ2-1	CASSPPRTSGNEQFF	TGTGCCAGCAGTCCTCCGCGGACTAGCGGCAATGAGCAGTTCTTC
TRBV7-8	NA	TRBD1	TRBJ2-7	CASSLGSGTGSIYEQYF	TGTGCCAGCAGCTTAGGCAGCGGGACAGGGTCTATCTACGAGCAGTACTTC
TRBV11-2	NA	TRBD1	TRBJ1-2	CASSFGTGGRDYGYTF	TGTGCCAGCAGCTTCGGGACAGGGGGCAGGGACTATGGCTACACCTTC
TRBV6-1	NA	TRBD1	TRBJ1-5	CASSEVTGLDQPQHF	TGTGCCAGCAGTGAAGTGACAGGGCTTGATCAGCCCCAGCATTTT
TRBV5-4	NA	NA	TRBJ1-2	CASSSAGPHYGYTF	TGTGCCAGCAGCTCGGCAGGGCCTCACTATGGCTACACCTTC
TRBV6-5	NA	NA	TRBJ1-6	CATSTGSESPLHF	TGTGCCACTTCCACAGGGTCGGAATCACCCCTCCACTTT
TRBV19	NA	NA	TRBJ2-7	CASSPGGTAYEQYF	TGTGCCAGTAGCCCTGGCGGGACAGCCTACGAGCAGTACTTC
TRBV29-1	NA	NA	TRBJ2-7	CSVEGGGTGEQYF	TGCAGCGTTGAAGGTGGCGGGACGGGGGAGCAGTACTTC
TRBV28	NA	TRBD1	TRBJ1-6	CASSQQGYSPLHF	TGTGCCAGCAGTCAACAGGGGTACTCACCCCTCCACTTT
TRBV19	once	TRBD1	TRBJ2-1	CASSIMQGAINEQFF	TGTGCCAGTAGTATAATGCAGGGGGCTATTAATGAGCAGTTCTTC
TRBV7-3	NA	TRBD2	TRBJ2-3	CASSSLAGGPTDTQYF	TGTGCCAGCAGCTCCTTAGCGGGAGGGCCGACAGATACGCAGTATTTT
TRBV3-1/TRBV3-2	NA	TRBD1	TRBJ2-5	CASSQELGTGRETQYF	TGTGCCAGCAGCCAAGAATTGGGGACAGGTCGAGAGACCCAGTACTTC
TRBV6-5	NA	TRBD2	TRBJ2-7	CASSYSFSLARGEQYF	TGTGCCAGCAGTTACTCGTTCTCACTAGCGAGGGGCGAGCAGTACTTC
TRBV6-2/TRBV6-3	NA	NA	TRBJ2-3	CASSTFAPKDTQYF	TGTGCCAGCAGTACGTTCGCTCCTAAGGATACGCAGTATTTT
TRBV21-1	NA	NA	TRBJ1-2	CASSKEWPHANYGYTF	TGTGCCAGCAGCAAAGAGTGGCCCCACGCTAACTATGGCTACACCTTC
TRBV7-2	NA	NA	TRBJ2-7	CASSPDPGQISYEQYF	TGTGCCAGCAGCCCAGACCCGGGACAAATATCCTACGAGCAGTACTTC